A single sample is the source of the 18 T cell receptor beta chains below, sequenced in a study of early T cells in non-severe SARS-CoV-2 infection. TCRdb reprocessed the 5' RACE reads with MiXCR, giving one entry per CDR3 protein. The data show 53,000 or so distinct CDR3 sequences, 10% to 15% seen once. Sequencing used whole blood, obtained at baseline. Receptor source: an adult who was a healthcare worker with PCR-confirmed SARS-CoV-2 infection or an uninfected control (not recorded which).

This clonotype appeared many times. The chain combines TRBV2 with TRBJ2-3; the D is unclear. The germline V gene encodes CDR1 SNHLY and CDR2 FYNNEI. The CDR3 covers 13 residues. Trimming stripped 6 bases from V and 3 bases from J, with 10 bases between. CDR3 protein: CASRQTTTDTQYF. The DNA of the CDR3 is TGTGCCAGCAGGCAAACTACGACAGATACGCAGTATTTT.

This clonotype turned up a few times. The chain uses TRBV2 and TRBJ2-3; D unclear. V was clipped by 4 bases and J by 5 bases, with 10 bases between them. The CDR3 is made up of 13 amino acids. Germline V gene lookup returns CDR1 SNHLY and CDR2 FYNNEI. CDR3 sequence: CASSAVVGDTQYF. The CDR3 bases are TGTGCCAGCAGTGCCGTAGTGGGAGATACGCAGTATTTT.

This clonotype has ten or more counts. In DNA form, the CDR3 reads TGTGCCAGCAGCACTAGCGGGAGCTACGAGCAGTACTTC. Encoded protein: CASSTSGSYEQYF. The V and J genes are TRBV7-2 and TRBJ2-7, with 11 positions matching TRBD2. Germline loops: CDR1 SGHTA, CDR2 FQGNSA. This CDR3 comprises 13 residues. The junction had 0 bases not matched to a gene; V was cut back by 5 bases and J by 3 bases.

This clonotype was recorded many times. The chain is built from TRBV6-5 and TRBJ2-1, with D perhaps matching TRBD1 (6 bases). The length of the CDR3 is 16 residues. The germline gives CDR1 MNHEY, CDR2 SVGAGI. The V gene lost 6 bases and the J gene lost 4 bases, with 19 bases spanning the gap. The CDR3 is CASRPRAGEHYNEQFF. For the CDR3, the DNA is TGTGCCAGCAGGCCTCGGGCAGGGGAACATTACAATGAGCAGTTCTTC.

The V call is TRBV20-1, the J call TRBJ1-6; D perhaps matches TRBD1 (6 bases). The CDR3 is 14 residues long. CDR1 is DFQATT and CDR2 is SNEGSKA in the germline V gene (reference sequence). For the CDR3, the DNA is TGCGGACAGAGTCAGGGTTTAGATAATTCACCCCTCCACTTT. Protein: CGQSQGLDNSPLHF.

The chain joins TRBV1 to TRBJ1-2. TRBV1 is tagged as a pseudogene. The CDR3 is 16 amino acids. The CDR3 region is CTSSQVRAQNYYGYTF. CDR3 DNA sequence: TGCACCAGCAGCCAAGTGCGAGCTCAGAACTACTATGGCTACACCTTC.

The chain links TRBV3-1 to TRBJ1-2, with no clear D. There are 12 residues in the CDR3. V was pared by 4 bases and J by 8 bases, with 11 bases between. Germline V gene data show CDR1 as LGHDT and CDR2 as YNNKEL (reference sequence). The CDR3 spells CASSPDIGGYTF. CDR3 DNA sequence: TGTGCCAGCAGCCCCGACATCGGCGGCTACACCTTC.

V usage is TRBV12-3 or TRBV12-4 and J usage is TRBJ2-3; 7 bases agree with TRBD1. V shed 3 bases, J shed 4 bases, and the junction held 10 bases outside the gene matches. The CDR3 consists of 16 residues. CDR3 sequence: CASSLADRPLADTQYF. CDR3 nucleotides: TGTGCCAGCAGTTTGGCGGACAGGCCTTTGGCAGATACGCAGTATTTT.

This clonotype was counted only a few times. The chain carries TRBV20-1 and TRBJ2-1, with TRBD2 identical over 11 bases. The CDR3 loop spans 14 amino acids. Looked up from germline, CDR1 is DFQATT and CDR2 is SNEGSKA (reference sequence). V lost 8 bases and J lost 5; bases outside the gene matches: 8. CDR3 in amino acids: CSSPTSGENNEQFF. The CDR3 DNA sequence: TGCAGTTCCCCGACTAGCGGGGAGAACAATGAGCAGTTCTTC.

This clonotype was observed a few times. The genes are TRBV3-1 and TRBJ1-2; TRBD1 might be the D (5 bases). CDR3 length equals 16 residues. Per the germline V gene, CDR1 is LGHDT and CDR2 is YNNKEL (reference sequence). Trimming pared 0 bases from V and 4 bases from J, leaving 15 bases between. CDR3 region: CASSQDQQVYTYGYTF. CDR3 nucleotide sequence: TGTGCCAGCAGCCAAGATCAACAGGTCTATACCTATGGCTACACCTTC. Supplemented by reference TRBV3-1 and TRBJ1-2, the full variable domain reads DTAVSQTPKYLVTQMGNDKSIKCEQNLGHDTMYWYKQDSKKFLKIMFSYNNKELIINETVPNRFSPKSPDKAHLNLHINSLELGDSAVYFCASSQDQQVYTYGYTFGSGTRLTVV.

The chain is built from TRBV11-2 and TRBJ2-3; D perhaps matches TRBD2 (5 bases). V was trimmed by 4 bases and J by 4 bases, leaving 12 bases between them. The germline V gene encodes CDR1 SGHAT and CDR2 FQNNGV. The CDR3 totals 14 residues. The DNA for the CDR3 is TGTGCCAGCAGCTCAACCAGAGCGGCAGATACGCAGTATTTT. It encodes CASSSTRAADTQYF.

The chain links TRBV12-3 or TRBV12-4 to TRBJ1-1; D gene uncertain. V lost 7 bases and J lost 6, with 15 bases in between. This CDR3 region has 13 residues. CDR3 loop: CASTPWLDSEAFF. As DNA, the CDR3 is TGTGCCAGCACCCCCTGGTTGGATTCTGAAGCTTTCTTT.

This clonotype was picked up a small number of times. V usage is TRBV7-9 and J usage is TRBJ2-1, with D tentatively TRBD1 or TRBD2 (5 bases each). The V gene lost 7 bases and the J gene lost 5 bases, with 21 bases spanning the gap. There are 16 residues in the CDR3. Germline loops: CDR1 SEHNR, CDR2 FQNEAQ (reference sequence). CDR3 nucleotide sequence: TGTGCCAGCACCCTTATAGGGACCCCAATAAACAATGAGCAGTTCTTC. Translating gives CASTLIGTPINNEQFF.

This chain links TRBV5-6 with TRBJ2-3, with TRBD1 matching 11 bases. The CDR3 extends over 17 amino acids. The germline gives CDR1 SGHDT, CDR2 YYEEEE. V was clipped by 0 bases and J by 5 bases; unmatched bases: 8. Here the CDR3 reads CASSLAKLGQGGDTQYF. CDR3 DNA: TGTGCCAGCAGCTTGGCCAAGTTGGGACAGGGGGGAGATACGCAGTATTTT. Looking up the rest from reference TRBV5-6 and TRBJ2-3 gives the full variable domain: DAGVTQSPTHLIKTRGQQVTLRCSPKSGHDTVSWYQQALGQGPQFIFQYYEEEERQRGNFPDRFSGHQFPNYSSELNVNALLLGDSALYLCASSLAKLGQGGDTQYFGPGTRLTVL.

V is TRBV12-3 or TRBV12-4 and J is TRBJ2-4, with 8 bases lining up with TRBD2. V gave up 6 bases and J gave up 0 bases; unmatched junction bases: 7. This CDR3 contains 16 residues. In nucleotides, the CDR3 is TGTGCCAGCAGCCCCCGGGGGGGGCTAGCCAAAAACATTCAGTACTTC. Its protein product is CASSPRGGLAKNIQYF.

The chain carries TRBV12-3 or TRBV12-4 and TRBJ2-3; 11 bases line up with TRBD2. Trimming at V came to 5 bases and at J to 2 bases, leaving 12 bases not matched to a gene. The CDR3 spans 18 residues. Written as DNA, the CDR3 is TGTGCCAGCAGTCCAGCCCGACTAGCGGGACAATACACAGATACGCAGTATTTT. Protein product: CASSPARLAGQYTDTQYF.

The chain uses TRBV19 and TRBJ2-7; D remains unclear. Deletions cut 5 bases from V and 7 bases from J, with 12 bases between. Germline lookup yields CDR1 LNHDA and CDR2 SQIVND (reference sequence). CDR3 length: 12 amino acids. CDR3 amino acids: CASSSSEREQYF. The CDR3 DNA sequence: TGTGCCAGTAGTTCCTCGGAGAGGGAGCAGTACTTC.

This clonotype was observed a few times. J is TRBJ1-4 and V is TRBV18; 8 nucleotides align to TRBD1. This CDR3 is 15 amino acids long. The germline CDR1 and CDR2 sequences are KGHSH and LQKENI. Germline trimming cut 4 bases from V and 2 bases from J; bases unmatched to any gene: 3. CDR3 nucleotide sequence: TGTGCCAGCTCACTGGACAGGGCGACTAATGAAAAACTGTTTTTT. It yields the protein CASSLDRATNEKLFF.